This TCR beta chain was captured in a study of memory CD4+ T cells and cytomegalovirus serostatus (dated 2019 in TCRdb). Turning to the overall study: A total of about 35 healthy Belgian adults, of whom 9 were CMV seropositive and some 25 were CMV seronegative, were included in the cohort. The study sequenced CD4+ memory TCRbeta repertoires of a Belgian cohort with known cytomegalovirus serostatus to replicate a published TCR-based CMV serostatus classifier. What the work shows at the level of the full study, not this receptor alone: For predicting CMV serostatus, the median bootstrapped AUC was approximately 0.95 using the original framework and 0.91 using a US-trained random forest. On the Belgian cohort, the classifier based on the original framework reached a median bootstrapped AUC of roughly 0.96, with a 95% CI of 0.76-1.00. Results were interpreted as suggesting that the CMV-associated TCR signature is largely present in the CD4+ memory repertoire. Only CD4+CD45RO+ memory cells were sequenced, unlike the original study, which covered naive and memory CD4+ and CD8+ populations. Among the 150 or so previously reported CMV-associated TCRbeta sequences, 67 showed up in the CD4+ memory repertoires, with each one found in between one and five individuals.

Genomic DNA was extracted from sorted cells with the Quick-DNA Microprep Kit. TCRbeta DNA was amplified with the immunoSEQ hsTCRbeta kit following the manufacturer's protocol. An Illumina MiSeq instrument was used to sequence the TCRbeta libraries. The authors processed their data as follows. Following removal of out-of-frame sequences, 2 million to 2.5 million distinct TCRbeta sequences were retained, with an average of roughly 62,000 per individual. Each individual was scored by the count of about 150 previously reported CMV-associated TCRbeta sequences and the total productive distinct TCRbeta count. A beta-binomial model was reimplemented in Python, and random forests from scikit-learn, run with default parameters, were trained on data from the US cohort. Classifier performance on the Belgian cohort was summarized as median AUC with percentile confidence intervals over 10,000 bootstrap iterations. The source is immuneACCESS, and TCRdb retained only in-frame sequences with V and J called. Part of the clones is not carried over; for the studies checked, unresolved V genes explain less than half of this, and the remainder is unexplained. V and J calls and clone size come straight from that table; D and trimming were deduced from the DNA. Counted in this sample were about 27,000 clones; roughly three quarters of them appeared once. The biggest ten clones account for 0.85% to 1.1% of the sample.

Regarding this clone: There is no known antigen for this receptor. No much larger clone exists at a distance of one base, and base qualities are not known.

A FACSAria II was used to sort memory CD4+ T cells, defined as single viable CD3+CD4+CD8-CD45RO+ cells. To determine CMV serostatus, a Roche Elecsys assay was used that detects serum IgG against CMV pp150, pp28, p38 and p52. Following thawing, total CD4+ T cells were enriched through positive selection using CD4 magnetic microbeads. The samples came from a separate study whose specific focus was interrogating the CD4+ T cell memory repertoire. Following standard operating procedures, peripheral blood mononuclear cells were isolated and cryopreserved, while serum was kept at -80 degrees C. The staining relied on CD3-PerCP (BW264/56), CD4-APC (RPA-T4), CD45RO-PE (UCHT1) and CD8-Pacific Orange (3B5) antibodies, and Sytox blue was used to exclude non-viable cells. The CDR3 measures 15 amino acids from cysteine to phenylalanine. The sequence is cut down to CDR3 DNA, 45 bases in frame from base 1. The germline V gene encodes CDR1 MNHEY and CDR2 SMNVEV (reference sequence). Trimming removed 5 bases from V and 0 bases from J; the gene matches leave 3 bases unexplained.

The sequence came from an adult in good health and CMV-seronegative. The sequenced sample was memory CD4+ T cells from blood. This sequence uses TRBV27 and TRBJ2-2, and 7 junction bases match TRBD1. The CDR3 region has the sequence CASSPGTANTGELFF. The base sequence is TGTGCCAGCAGTCCCGGGACAGCGAACACCGGGGAGCTGTTTTTT.